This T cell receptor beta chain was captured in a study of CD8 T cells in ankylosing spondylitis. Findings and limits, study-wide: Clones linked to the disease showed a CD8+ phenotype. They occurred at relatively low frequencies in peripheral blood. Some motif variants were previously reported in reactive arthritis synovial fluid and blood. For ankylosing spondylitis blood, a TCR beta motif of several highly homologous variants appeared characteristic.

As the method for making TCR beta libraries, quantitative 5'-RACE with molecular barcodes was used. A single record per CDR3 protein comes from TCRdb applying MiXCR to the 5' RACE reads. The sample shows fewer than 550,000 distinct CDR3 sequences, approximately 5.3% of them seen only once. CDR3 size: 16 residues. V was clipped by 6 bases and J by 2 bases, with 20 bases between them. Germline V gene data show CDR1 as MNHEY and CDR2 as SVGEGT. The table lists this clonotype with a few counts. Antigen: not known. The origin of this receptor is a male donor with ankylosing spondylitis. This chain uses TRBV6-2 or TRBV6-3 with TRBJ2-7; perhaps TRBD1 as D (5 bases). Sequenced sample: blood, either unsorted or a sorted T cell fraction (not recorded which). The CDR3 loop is CASSLVTGRWAYEQYF. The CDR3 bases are TGTGCCAGCAGCCTTGTCACAGGCCGTTGGGCCTACGAGCAGTACTTC.